This is a list of T cell receptor beta chains from one sample in a study of T cell clones after liver transplantation. Clones were read by immunoSEQ multiplex PCR, and TCRdb kept only the in-frame ones, dropping some. The repertoire consists of fewer than 65,000 clones, with roughly 90% occurring once and the leading ten covering approximately 15%. The material sequenced was CD8+ T cells from blood, taken 12 months after liver transplant. Every receptor here comes from a human patient who received a liver transplant. The graft donor may have contributed some T cells. Both conserved end residues are part of each CDR3. The D gene is left open where the match is weak. The size field is filled for only some rows; it gives once, few, many or a size class.

v_call,clone_size,d_call,j_call,cdr3_aa,cdr3_nt
TRBV27,NA,TRBD2,TRBJ2-7,CASSWTSGSYEQYF,TGTGCCAGCAGTTGGACTAGCGGCTCCTACGAGCAGTACTTC
TRBV11-2,NA,NA,TRBJ1-1,CASSLMVPMAFF,TGTGCCAGCAGCCTTATGGTCCCGATGGCTTTCTTT
TRBV27,NA,NA,TRBJ2-7,CASSLGQSYEQYF,TGTGCCAGCAGTTTAGGACAGTCCTACGAGCAGTACTTC
TRBV29-1,NA,TRBD2,TRBJ2-1,CSVETPGGRSDSYNEQFF,TGCAGCGTTGAGACCCCGGGGGGACGATCTGATTCCTACAATGAGCAGTTCTTC
TRBV7-3,NA,NA,TRBJ2-7,CASSLEFPTYEQYF,TGTGCCAGCAGCTTAGAGTTCCCCACCTACGAGCAGTACTTC
TRBV7-9,NA,NA,TRBJ2-7,CASSLEAVGASVGEQYF,TGTGCCAGCAGCTTAGAGGCGGTTGGGGCCAGCGTGGGCGAGCAGTACTTC
TRBV20-1,NA,NA,TRBJ2-7,CSLSGLYEQYF,TGCAGTCTGTCCGGACTCTACGAGCAGTACTTC
TRBV19,NA,TRBD1,TRBJ1-5,CASSAGQGFPPQHF,TGTGCCAGTAGTGCGGGACAGGGATTTCCGCCCCAGCATTTT
TRBV11-2,NA,TRBD2,TRBJ2-7,CASSSETTSGRAYEQYF,TGTGCCAGCAGCTCAGAAACGACTAGCGGGAGGGCCTACGAGCAGTACTTC
TRBV7-2,NA,TRBD2,TRBJ2-7,CASSLVPSGGLYEQYF,TGTGCCAGCAGCTTAGTCCCTAGCGGGGGCCTCTACGAGCAGTACTTC
TRBV7-6,NA,TRBD1,TRBJ1-1,CASSLVHGTGEVGTEAFF,TGTGCCAGCAGCTTAGTACATGGGACAGGGGAAGTGGGCACTGAAGCTTTCTTT
TRBV19,NA,TRBD2,TRBJ2-3,CASSIALTSGINYF,TGTGCCAGTAGTATCGCCTTGACTAGCGGGATTAATTATTTT
TRBV19,NA,TRBD2,TRBJ2-7,CASSRLAGGVNEQYF,TGTGCCAGTAGTAGACTAGCGGGAGGGGTCAACGAGCAGTACTTC
TRBV5-5,NA,TRBD1,TRBJ1-1,CASSYRGLNTEAFF,TGTGCCAGCAGCTACAGGGGTTTGAACACTGAAGCTTTCTTT
TRBV7-9,NA,NA,TRBJ2-1,CASSTSNNEQFF,TGTGCCAGCAGCACTAGCAACAATGAGCAGTTCTTC
TRBV11-2,NA,TRBD2,TRBJ2-1,CASSFELAGGLIQFF,TGTGCCAGCAGCTTTGAGCTAGCGGGAGGTTTAATCCAGTTCTTC
TRBV13,NA,NA,TRBJ1-2,CASSASLRGYTF,TGTGCCAGCAGCGCCTCTCTGAGAGGCTACACCTTC
TRBV7-9,NA,NA,TRBJ2-4,CASSLDAGRKNIQYF,TGTGCCAGCAGCTTAGATGCGGGACGCAAAAACATTCAGTACTTC
TRBV7-9,NA,TRBD2,TRBJ2-1,CASSLGGLAGNEQFF,TGTGCCAGCAGCTTAGGGGGACTAGCGGGAAATGAGCAGTTCTTC
TRBV4-1,NA,NA,TRBJ2-3,CASSQLGSSTDTQYF,TGCGCCAGCAGCCAACTAGGATCTTCCACAGATACGCAGTATTTT
TRBV2,NA,NA,TRBJ2-7,CASSPYRENWSYEQYF,TGTGCCAGCAGCCCGTACAGGGAAAATTGGTCCTACGAGCAGTACTTC
TRBV27,NA,NA,TRBJ2-7,CASRSTLTTSYEQYF,TGTGCCAGCAGATCGACTCTTACCACCTCCTACGAGCAGTACTTC
TRBV5-4,NA,NA,TRBJ1-2,CASSPTGRGGYGYTF,TGTGCCAGCAGCCCTACGGGCAGGGGCGGATATGGCTACACCTTC
TRBV5-4,NA,NA,TRBJ2-1,CASRPDFSSYNEQFF,TGTGCCAGCAGACCCGACTTCAGCTCCTACAATGAGCAGTTCTTC
TRBV9,few,NA,TRBJ2-7,CASSVVAESYEQYF,TGTGCCAGCAGCGTAGTAGCGGAGTCCTACGAGCAGTACTTC
TRBV6-5,NA,TRBD1,TRBJ2-7,CASSYRAGGNEQYF,TGTGCCAGCAGTTACAGGGCAGGGGGAAACGAGCAGTACTTC
TRBV30,NA,NA,TRBJ1-2,CAWTEGGGYTF,TGTGCCTGGACTGAAGGTGGAGGCTACACCTTC
TRBV28,NA,NA,TRBJ2-7,CASSQLTGAYEQYF,TGTGCCAGCAGTCAATTGACGGGGGCCTACGAGCAGTACTTC
TRBV4-2,NA,NA,TRBJ2-7,CASSQDPGAANEQYF,TGTGCCAGCAGCCAAGATCCGGGGGCTGCAAACGAGCAGTACTTC
TRBV5-1,NA,NA,TRBJ2-1,CASSQGGSYNEQFF,TGCGCCAGCAGCCAGGGGGGCTCCTACAATGAGCAGTTCTTC
TRBV6-6,NA,NA,TRBJ2-5,CASSREVYQETQYF,TGTGCCAGCAGCCGAGAGGTCTATCAAGAGACCCAGTACTTC
TRBV19,NA,NA,TRBJ2-6,CASSIGPSSVLTF,TGTGCCAGTAGTATCGGACCCTCCAGCGTCCTGACTTTC